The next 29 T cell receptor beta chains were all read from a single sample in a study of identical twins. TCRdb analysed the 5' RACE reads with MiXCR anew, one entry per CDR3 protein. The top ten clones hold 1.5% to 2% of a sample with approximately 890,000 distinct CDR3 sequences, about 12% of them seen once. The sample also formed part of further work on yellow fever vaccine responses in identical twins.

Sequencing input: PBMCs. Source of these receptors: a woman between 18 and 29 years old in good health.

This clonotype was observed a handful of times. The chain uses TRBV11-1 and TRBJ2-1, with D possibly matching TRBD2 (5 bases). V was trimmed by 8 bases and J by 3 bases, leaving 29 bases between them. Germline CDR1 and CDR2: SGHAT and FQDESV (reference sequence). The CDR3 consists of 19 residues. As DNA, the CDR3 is TGTGCCAGCGAACACCGGGAACCGGCGGTTTATAAGGTCTACAATGAGCAGTTCTTC. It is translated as CASEHREPAVYKVYNEQFF.

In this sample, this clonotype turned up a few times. The CDR3 loop is CSAEDSSTGELFF. CDR3 nucleotides: TGCAGTGCTGAAGACAGCTCCACCGGGGAGCTGTTTTTT. This chain connects TRBV20-1 to TRBJ2-2; D might be TRBD1 (5 bases). The CDR3 contains 13 residues. V gave up 5 bases and J gave up 4 bases, with 11 bases separating them. Germline CDR1 is DFQATT and CDR2 is SNEGSKA (reference sequence).

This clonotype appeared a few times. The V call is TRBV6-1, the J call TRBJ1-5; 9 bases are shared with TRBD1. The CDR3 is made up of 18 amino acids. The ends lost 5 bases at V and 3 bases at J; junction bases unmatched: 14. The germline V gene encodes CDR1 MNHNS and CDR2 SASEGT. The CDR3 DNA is TGTGCCAGCAGTCGCTCCCGGGACAGGGTTGGTGTCAATCAGCCCCAGCATTTT. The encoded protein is CASSRSRDRVGVNQPQHF.

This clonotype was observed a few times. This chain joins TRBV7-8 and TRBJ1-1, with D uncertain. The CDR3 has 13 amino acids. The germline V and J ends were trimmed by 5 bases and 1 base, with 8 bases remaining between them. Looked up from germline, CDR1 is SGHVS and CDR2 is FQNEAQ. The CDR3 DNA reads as TGTGCCAGCAGCGCAAGACAGAACACTGAAGCTTTCTTT. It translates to CASSARQNTEAFF. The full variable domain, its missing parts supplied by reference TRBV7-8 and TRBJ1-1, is GAGVSQSPRYKVAKRGQDVALRCDPISGHVSLFWYQQALGQGPEFLTYFQNEAQLDKSGLPSDRFFAERPEGSVSTLKIQRTQQEDSAVYLCASSARQNTEAFFGQGTRLTVV.

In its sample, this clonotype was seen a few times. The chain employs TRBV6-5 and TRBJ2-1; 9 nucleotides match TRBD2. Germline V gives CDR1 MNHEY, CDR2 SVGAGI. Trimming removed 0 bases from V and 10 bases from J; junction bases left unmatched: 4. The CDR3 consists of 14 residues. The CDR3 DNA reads TGTGCCAGCAGTTACTCGGGCGGGGGGGAGGAGCAGTTCTTC. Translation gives CASSYSGGGEEQFF.

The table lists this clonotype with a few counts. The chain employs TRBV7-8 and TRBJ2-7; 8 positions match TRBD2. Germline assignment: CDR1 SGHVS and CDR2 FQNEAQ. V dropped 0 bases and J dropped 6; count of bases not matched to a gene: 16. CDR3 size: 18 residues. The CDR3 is CASSLARGVKGREVEQYV. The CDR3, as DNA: TGTGCCAGCAGCTTAGCGCGAGGGGTAAAGGGGCGGGAGGTCGAGCAGTACGTC.

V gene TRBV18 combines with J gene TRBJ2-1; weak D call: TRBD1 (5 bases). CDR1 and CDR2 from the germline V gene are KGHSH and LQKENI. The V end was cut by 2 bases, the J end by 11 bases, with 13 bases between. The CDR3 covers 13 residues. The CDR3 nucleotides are TGTGCCAGCTCACCAACTGACAGCCGAAAGCAGTTCTTC. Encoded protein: CASSPTDSRKQFF.

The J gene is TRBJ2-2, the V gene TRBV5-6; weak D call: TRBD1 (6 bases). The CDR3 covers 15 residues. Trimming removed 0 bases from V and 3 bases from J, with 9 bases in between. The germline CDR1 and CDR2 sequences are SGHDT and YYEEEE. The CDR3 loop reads CASSLGRGHTGELFF. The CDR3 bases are TGTGCCAGCAGCTTGGGCAGGGGACACACCGGGGAGCTGTTTTTT.

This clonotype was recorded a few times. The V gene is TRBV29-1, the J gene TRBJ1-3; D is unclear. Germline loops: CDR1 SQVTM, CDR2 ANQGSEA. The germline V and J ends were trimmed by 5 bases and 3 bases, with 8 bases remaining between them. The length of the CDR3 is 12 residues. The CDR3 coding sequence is TGCAGCGTTTTCCAAGGTGGAAACACCATATATTTT. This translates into CSVFQGGNTIYF.

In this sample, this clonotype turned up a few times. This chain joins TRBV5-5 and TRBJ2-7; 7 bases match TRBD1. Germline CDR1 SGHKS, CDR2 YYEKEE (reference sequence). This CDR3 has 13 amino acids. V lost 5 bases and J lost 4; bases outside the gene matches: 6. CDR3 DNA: TGTGCCAGCAGGGCCGGGACAGCGTACGAGCAGTACTTC. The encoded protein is CASRAGTAYEQYF.

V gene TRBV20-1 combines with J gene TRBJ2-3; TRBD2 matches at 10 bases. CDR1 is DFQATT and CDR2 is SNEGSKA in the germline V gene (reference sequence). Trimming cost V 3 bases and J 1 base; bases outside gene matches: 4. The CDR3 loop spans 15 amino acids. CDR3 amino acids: CSARVGLAGTDTQYF. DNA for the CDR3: TGCAGTGCTAGGGTCGGACTAGCGGGCACAGATACGCAGTATTTT.

Here the CDR3 reads CASSMFSGRADEQYF. CDR3 sequence (DNA): TGTGCCAGCAGTATGTTTAGCGGGAGGGCCGACGAGCAGTACTTC. The J gene is TRBJ2-7, the V gene TRBV2, with TRBD2 identical over 11 bases. This CDR3 has 15 residues. The germline V gene encodes CDR1 SNHLY and CDR2 FYNNEI. Unmatched junction bases numbered 8, after V lost 5 bases and J lost 5 bases. The whole variable domain, filled in from reference TRBV2 and TRBJ2-7, reads EPEVTQTPSHQVTQMGQEVILRCVPISNHLYFYWYRQILGQKVEFLVSFYNNEISEKSEIFDDQFSVERPDGSNFTLKIRSTKLEDSAMYFCASSMFSGRADEQYFGPGTRLTVT.

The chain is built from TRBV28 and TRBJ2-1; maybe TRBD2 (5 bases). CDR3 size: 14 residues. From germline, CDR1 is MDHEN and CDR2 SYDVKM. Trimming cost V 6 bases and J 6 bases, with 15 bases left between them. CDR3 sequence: CASRLSLARNEQFF. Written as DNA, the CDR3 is TGTGCCAGCAGGCTCTCTCTAGCTCGCAATGAGCAGTTCTTC.

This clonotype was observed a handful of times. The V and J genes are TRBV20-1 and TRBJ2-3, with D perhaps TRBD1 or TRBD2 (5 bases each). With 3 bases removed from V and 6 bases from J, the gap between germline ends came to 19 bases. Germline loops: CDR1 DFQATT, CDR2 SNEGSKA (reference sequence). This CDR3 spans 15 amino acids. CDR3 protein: CSASLLGEWGDTQYF. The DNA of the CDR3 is TGCAGTGCTAGCCTATTGGGGGAGTGGGGGGATACGCAGTATTTT.

The CDR3 DNA sequence: TGTGCCAGCAGCTTAGATGGGATACGTGGCTACACCTTC. It encodes CASSLDGIRGYTF. The chain joins TRBV11-2 to TRBJ1-2; D unresolved. Germline lookup yields CDR1 SGHAT and CDR2 FQNNGV. The CDR3 is made up of 13 amino acids. The ends were cut back, 0 bases at V and 7 bases at J, with 9 bases in the middle.

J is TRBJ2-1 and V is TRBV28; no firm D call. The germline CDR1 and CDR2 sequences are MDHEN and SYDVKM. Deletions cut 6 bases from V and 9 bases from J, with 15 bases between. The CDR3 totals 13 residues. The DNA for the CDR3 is TGTGCCAGCAGGGAGATTCTCTTGGGTGAGCAGTTCTTC. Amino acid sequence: CASREILLGEQFF.

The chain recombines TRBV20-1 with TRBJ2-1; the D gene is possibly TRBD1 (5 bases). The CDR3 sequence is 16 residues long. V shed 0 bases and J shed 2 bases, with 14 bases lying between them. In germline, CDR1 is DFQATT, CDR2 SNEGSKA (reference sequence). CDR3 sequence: CSARDRKGLAYNEQFF. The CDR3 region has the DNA TGCAGTGCTAGAGATCGGAAGGGGTTGGCCTACAATGAGCAGTTCTTC.

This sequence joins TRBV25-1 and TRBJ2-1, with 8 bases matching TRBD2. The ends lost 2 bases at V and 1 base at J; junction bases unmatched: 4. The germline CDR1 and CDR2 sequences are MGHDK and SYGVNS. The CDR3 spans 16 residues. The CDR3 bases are TGTGCCAGCAGTGAAAGTAGCGGGATATCCTACAATGAGCAGTTCTTC. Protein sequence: CASSESSGISYNEQFF.

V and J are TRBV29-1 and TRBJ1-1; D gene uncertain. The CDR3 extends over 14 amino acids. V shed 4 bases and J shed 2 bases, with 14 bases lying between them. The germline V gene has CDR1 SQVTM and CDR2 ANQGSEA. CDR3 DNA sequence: TGCAGCGTTGTGGAGGAACGGAGAAACACTGAAGCTTTCTTT. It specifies CSVVEERRNTEAFF.

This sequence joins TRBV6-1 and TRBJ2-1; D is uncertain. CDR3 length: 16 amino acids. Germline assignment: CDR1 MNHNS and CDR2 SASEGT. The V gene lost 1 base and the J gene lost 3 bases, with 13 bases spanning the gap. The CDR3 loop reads CASSEGTTSIYNEQFF. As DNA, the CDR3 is TGTGCCAGCAGTGAAGGAACGACGTCAATCTACAATGAGCAGTTCTTC.

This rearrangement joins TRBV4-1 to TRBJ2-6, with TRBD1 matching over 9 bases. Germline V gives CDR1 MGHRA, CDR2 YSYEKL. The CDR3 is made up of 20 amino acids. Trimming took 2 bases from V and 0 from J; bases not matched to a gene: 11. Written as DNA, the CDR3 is TGCGCCAGCAGCCAAAAGAGCCCAGGGGACAGGGTCTCTGGGGCCAACGTCCTGACTTTC. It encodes CASSQKSPGDRVSGANVLTF.

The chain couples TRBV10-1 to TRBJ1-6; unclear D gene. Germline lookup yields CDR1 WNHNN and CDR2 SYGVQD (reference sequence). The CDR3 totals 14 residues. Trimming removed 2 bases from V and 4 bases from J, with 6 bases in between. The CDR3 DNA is TGCGCCAGCAGTGAGGAGCTTTATAATTCACCCCTCCACTTT. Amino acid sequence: CASSEELYNSPLHF.

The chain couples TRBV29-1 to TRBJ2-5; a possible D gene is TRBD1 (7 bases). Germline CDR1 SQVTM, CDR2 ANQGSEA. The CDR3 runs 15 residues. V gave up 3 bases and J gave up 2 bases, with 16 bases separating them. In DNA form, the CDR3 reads TGCAGCGTTGAGGATCGGGGGACAGCTCAAGAGACCCAGTACTTC. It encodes CSVEDRGTAQETQYF. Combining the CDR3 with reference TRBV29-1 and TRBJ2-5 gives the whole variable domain SAVISQKPSRDICQRGTSLTIQCQVDSQVTMMFWYRQQPGQSLTLIATANQGSEATYESGFVIDKFPISRPNLTFSTLTVSNMSPEDSSIYLCSVEDRGTAQETQYFGPGTRLLVL.

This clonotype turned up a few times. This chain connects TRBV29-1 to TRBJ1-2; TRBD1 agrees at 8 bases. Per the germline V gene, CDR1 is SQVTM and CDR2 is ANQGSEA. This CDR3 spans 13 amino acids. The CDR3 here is CSAQDRDQYGYTF. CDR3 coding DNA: TGCAGTGCACAGGACAGGGATCAATATGGCTACACCTTC.

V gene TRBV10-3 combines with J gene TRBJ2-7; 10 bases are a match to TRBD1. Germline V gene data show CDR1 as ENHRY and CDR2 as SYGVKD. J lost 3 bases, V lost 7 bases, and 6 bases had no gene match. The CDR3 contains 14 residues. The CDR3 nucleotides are TGTGCCATCAAAGGGGGACAGGGGAGCTACGAGCAGTACTTC. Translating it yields CAIKGGQGSYEQYF.

The CDR3 DNA reads TGTGCCAGCAGCTCGGACCCCTATACGCAGTATTTT. Translating gives CASSSDPYTQYF. The chain couples TRBV7-9 to TRBJ2-3; no definite D call. Trimming pared 4 bases from V and 7 bases from J, leaving 9 bases between. Per germline, CDR1 SEHNR and CDR2 FQNEAQ (reference sequence). The CDR3 covers 12 residues.

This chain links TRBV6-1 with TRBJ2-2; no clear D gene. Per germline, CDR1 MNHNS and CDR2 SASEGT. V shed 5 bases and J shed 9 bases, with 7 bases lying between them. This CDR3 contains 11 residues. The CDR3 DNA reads TGTGCCAGCAGTTCTGTTTGGGAGCTGTTTTTT. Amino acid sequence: CASSSVWELFF.

The CDR3 DNA reads as TGTGCCAGCAGCTCGCGGGGGGGAATGGGGTCCTACAATGAGCAGTTCTTC. The encoded protein is CASSSRGGMGSYNEQFF. The chain employs TRBV5-6 and TRBJ2-1; 9 bases are a match to TRBD2. Germline lookup yields CDR1 SGHDT and CDR2 YYEEEE. The CDR3 spans 17 residues. Losses at the gene ends were 3 bases for V and 1 base for J; bases not matched to a gene: 8.

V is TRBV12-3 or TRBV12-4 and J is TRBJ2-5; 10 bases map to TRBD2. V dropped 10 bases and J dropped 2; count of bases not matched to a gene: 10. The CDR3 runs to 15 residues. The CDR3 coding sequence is TGTGCCACCAGAGGGCTAGCGGGGGCACAAGAGACCCAGTACTTC. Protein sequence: CATRGLAGAQETQYF.